Sequencing of this T cell receptor (beta chain) was carried out in a study of T-cell reconstitution after alpha-beta-depleted transplantation in children. This clonotype was seen a few times. Unique molecular identifiers were incorporated into the prepared TCRbeta library. Using its own MiXCR run on the PCR reads, TCRdb lists one record per CDR3 protein. The data contain under 450,000 distinct CDR3 sequences, 13% of them singletons. The TCR originated in a human donor who donated a stem cell graft to a child with Fanconi anemia. Source: PBMCs, taken from the stem cell graft.

In DNA form, the CDR3 reads TGTGCCAGCAGCCCGACGTTAGGCCATACTCTTTACGAGCAGTACTTC. Its protein is CASSPTLGHTLYEQYF. This rearrangement joins TRBV7-2 to TRBJ2-7; D ambiguous. Germline V CDR1 and CDR2: SGHTA, FQGNSA. Trimming stripped 5 bases from V and 4 bases from J, with 21 bases between. CDR3 length: 16 residues.